This T cell receptor beta chain is drawn from a study of PD-L1 blockade in urothelial cancer. Study overall: From 2014, patients received atezolizumab, given as 1,200 mg intravenously every 3 weeks.

All patients carried locally advanced or metastatic urothelial carcinoma. Patient sample counts ranged from 1 to 8, pretreatment and on-treatment. PCRs were each spiked with synthetic TCR analog templates. Repertoires were generated with immunoSEQ multiplex PCR, while TCRdb's copy carries only in-frame clones and drops some. Of under 120,000 clones listed, around 85% are singletons. The clonotype originates from a man aged 50 or older with urothelial cancer. The sequenced sample was PBMCs, obtained around atezolizumab (anti-PD-L1) treatment.

CDR3 coding DNA: TGTGCCAGCAGCTTAGGAGGGTTGTTCCACTACGAGCAGTACTTC. Its protein is CASSLGGLFHYEQYF. This chain joins TRBV7-9 and TRBJ2-7; maybe TRBD2 (5 bases). Trimming took off 1 base at V and 3 bases at J, with 13 bases between the two ends. The germline gives CDR1 SEHNR, CDR2 FQNEAQ (reference sequence). This CDR3 comprises 15 residues. The variable domain in full, completed from reference TRBV7-9 and TRBJ2-7, reads DTGVSQNPRHKITKRGQNVTFRCDPISEHNRLYWYRQTLGQGPEFLTYFQNEAQLEKSRLLSDRFSAERPKGSFSTLEIQRTEQGDSAMYLCASSLGGLFHYEQYFGPGTRLTVT.